One sample yielded the 30 T cell receptor beta chains listed below, sequenced in a study of shared clonotypes between healthy human individuals. The assay was immunoSEQ multiplex PCR, and TCRdb's table has in-frame clones only and misses some. The sample carries about 2.3 million clones, approximately 95% recorded once. Sequencing was carried out using naive CD4+ T cells from PBMCs. This sample's subset: CD45RA+ positively selected. Receptors were obtained from a man younger than 30 in good health. Some clones in this sample may be carry-over from other donors' samples.

Worth noting for this clone: The sample contains more than one DNA sequence encoding this CDR3. V usage is TRBV7-3 and J usage is TRBJ2-1; D is possibly TRBD1 (5 bases). Looked up from germline, CDR1 is SGHTA and CDR2 is FQGTGA. The CDR3 runs 15 residues. The V and J ends lost 1 base and 1 base respectively, with 8 bases between them. This chain's CDR3 is CASSLNQGSYNEQFF. DNA for the CDR3: TGTGCCAGCAGCTTAAATCAGGGTTCCTACAATGAGCAGTTCTTC.

The gene calls are TRBV2 and TRBJ1-5; 7 bases are shared with TRBD1. Losses at the gene ends were 4 bases for V and 4 bases for J; bases not matched to a gene: 7. CDR1 SNHLY and CDR2 FYNNEI come from the germline V gene. CDR3 length: 15 amino acids. This chain's CDR3 is CASSGDRVRNQPQHF. CDR3 DNA sequence: TGTGCCAGCAGTGGAGACAGGGTGAGGAATCAGCCCCAGCATTTT.

This sequence joins TRBV27 and TRBJ2-7; D tentatively fits TRBD1 or TRBD2 (5 bases each). There are 16 residues in the CDR3. Per the germline V gene, CDR1 is MNHEY and CDR2 is SMNVEV (reference sequence). V was pared by 0 bases and J by 2 bases, with 14 bases between. CDR3 in DNA: TGTGCCAGCAGTTTATCCGGGACCCGACCAACCTACGAGCAGTACTTC. Its protein is CASSLSGTRPTYEQYF.

The chain joins TRBV9 to TRBJ2-2, with D tentatively TRBD1 or TRBD2 (5 bases each). The CDR3 runs to 16 residues. Trimming pared 4 bases from V and 7 bases from J, leaving 20 bases between. Germline CDR1 SGDLS, CDR2 YYNGEE. The CDR3 DNA sequence: TGTGCCAGCAGCCCAGGCGGGCTTGGGGGTATCGGGGAGCTGTTTTTT. This encodes CASSPGGLGGIGELFF.

This clone was observed a single time. The chain has TRBV28 and TRBJ1-5; D not certain. Germline-derived CDR1 and CDR2 are MDHEN and SYDVKM. The V gene lost 7 bases and the J gene lost 5 bases, with 6 bases spanning the gap. The CDR3 loop spans 11 amino acids. The CDR3 reads CASTDDQPQHF. The CDR3 bases are TGTGCCAGCACCGATGATCAGCCCCAGCATTTT.

About this clone: Other DNA sequences in the sample encode the same CDR3. This chain joins TRBV18 and TRBJ2-3; no clear D. Per germline, CDR1 KGHSH and CDR2 LQKENI. Trimming took off 2 bases at V and 0 bases at J, with 6 bases between the two ends. CDR3 length: 14 amino acids. The CDR3 coding sequence is TGTGCCAGCTCACCAACAGATAGCACAGATACGCAGTATTTT. Translating gives CASSPTDSTDTQYF.

In the case of this clone: Other nucleotide sequences in the sample specify the same CDR3. V and J are TRBV7-9 and TRBJ1-2; D is unclear. Trimming removed 6 bases from V and 2 bases from J, with 4 bases in between. Germline CDR1 SEHNR, CDR2 FQNEAQ (reference sequence). This CDR3 comprises 11 residues. CDR3 bases: TGTGCCAGCAGTCAGAACTATGGCTACACCTTC. As protein: CASSQNYGYTF. The full variable domain, with the rest looked up from reference TRBV7-9 and TRBJ1-2, is DTGVSQNPRHKITKRGQNVTFRCDPISEHNRLYWYRQTLGQGPEFLTYFQNEAQLEKSRLLSDRFSAERPKGSFSTLEIQRTEQGDSAMYLCASSQNYGYTFGSGTRLTVV.

This clone showed up just a few times. This chain uses TRBV19 with TRBJ1-5; no definite D call. In germline, CDR1 is LNHDA, CDR2 SQIVND (reference sequence). The CDR3 runs to 13 residues. V shed 5 bases and J shed 0 bases, with 5 bases lying between them. Here the CDR3 DNA reads TGTGCCAGTAGTCCCATTAGCAATCAGCCCCAGCATTTT. It is translated as CASSPISNQPQHF.

The chain is built from TRBV2 and TRBJ1-5; TRBD1 matches 7 bases. Unmatched junction bases numbered 4, after V lost 4 bases and J lost 4 bases. The germline V gene has CDR1 SNHLY and CDR2 FYNNEI. This CDR3 spans 14 amino acids. This CDR3 reads CASSGTGDNQPQHF. CDR3 in DNA: TGTGCCAGCAGTGGAACAGGGGATAATCAGCCCCAGCATTTT.

This chain links TRBV5-1 with TRBJ2-3; D is unresolved. This CDR3 spans 13 amino acids. CDR1 is SGHRS and CDR2 is YFSETQ in the germline V gene. Trimming removed 7 bases from V and 3 bases from J, with 12 bases in between. The chain's CDR3 is CASRTSRTDTQYF. The CDR3 nucleotides read TGCGCCAGCCGCACCAGTCGGACAGATACGCAGTATTTT.

Written as DNA, the CDR3 is TGTGCCAGCTCACCGTTACCCATAGCGGGAGCCGTCACAGATACGCAGTATTTT. Translated: CASSPLPIAGAVTDTQYF. The V call is TRBV18, the J call TRBJ2-3; 9 bases line up with TRBD2. The CDR3 has 18 amino acids. The V gene's germline CDR1 is KGHSH and CDR2 LQKENI. V gave up 3 bases and J gave up 2 bases; unmatched junction bases: 12.

J is TRBJ1-1 and V is TRBV11-2; no clear D. Germline CDR1 is SGHAT and CDR2 is FQNNGV. The length of the CDR3 is 15 residues. V was cut by 1 base and J by 6 bases, with 15 bases left in between. In DNA, the CDR3 is TGTGCCAGCAGCTTAGGACGCGGGCGCGGGTCTGAAGCTTTCTTT. Translating gives CASSLGRGRGSEAFF.

The CDR3 spells CASSQVGGTYNEQFF. The CDR3 DNA reads TGTGCCAGCAGTCAGGTAGGAGGAACCTACAATGAGCAGTTCTTC. The chain couples TRBV6-1 to TRBJ2-1, with a tentative D call TRBD2 (5 bases). The germline gives CDR1 MNHNS, CDR2 SASEGT. V gave up 5 bases and J gave up 2 bases, with 13 bases separating them. The CDR3 covers 15 residues.

V and J are TRBV5-1 and TRBJ2-5; D uncertain. Germline CDR1 and CDR2: SGHRS and YFSETQ. There are 14 residues in the CDR3. V lost 4 bases, J lost 5 bases, and 15 bases lay in between. CDR3 amino acids: CASSPYGRSETQYF. The CDR3 DNA follows: TGCGCCAGCAGCCCCTACGGGCGCAGCGAGACCCAGTACTTC.

This chain connects TRBV6-1 to TRBJ2-5; 8 bases are a match to TRBD2. Germline assignment: CDR1 MNHNS and CDR2 SASEGT. The CDR3 has 15 amino acids. Trimming at V came to 1 base and at J to 4 bases, leaving 5 bases not matched to a gene. CDR3 sequence (DNA): TGTGCCAGCAGTGAAGATCACGGGAGGGTAGAGACCCAGTACTTC. This sequence encodes CASSEDHGRVETQYF.

This clone was seen only once. The chain has TRBV28 and TRBJ2-1; TRBD1 agrees at 10 bases. This CDR3 contains 15 residues. Trimming cost V 3 bases and J 4 bases; bases outside gene matches: 3. Germline loops: CDR1 MDHEN, CDR2 SYDVKM. The CDR3 nucleotides are TGTGCCAGCAGTTTCGGGACAGGGGCTTACAATGAGCAGTTCTTC. This translates into CASSFGTGAYNEQFF.

V and J are TRBV7-9 and TRBJ2-5, with 7 bases matching TRBD1. The germline gives CDR1 SEHNR, CDR2 FQNEAQ (reference sequence). The J segment lost 5 bases and the V segment lost 4 bases, leaving 7 bases of the junction unmatched. CDR3 length: 14 residues. The CDR3 nucleotides read TGTGCCAGCAGCTCCCACAGGGGACAGGAGACCCAGTACTTC. It is translated as CASSSHRGQETQYF.

The chain couples TRBV5-1 to TRBJ2-5; 11 bases fit TRBD1. CDR1 and CDR2 from the germline V gene are SGHRS and YFSETQ. With 0 bases clipped from V and 5 bases from J, the junction kept 3 bases outside the gene matches. CDR3 length: 15 amino acids. DNA for the CDR3: TGCGCCAGCAGCTTGGTCGGGACAGGGGGGGAGACCCAGTACTTC. Translating it yields CASSLVGTGGETQYF.

This chain links TRBV11-2 with TRBJ2-3; the match to TRBD2 covers 12 bases. From germline, CDR1 is SGHAT and CDR2 FQNNGV. Trimming at V came to 3 bases and at J to 1 base, leaving 5 bases not matched to a gene. The CDR3 consists of 17 residues. CDR3 DNA sequence: TGTGCCAGCAGCTTCCTAGCGGGAGGGCCGGGCACAGATACGCAGTATTTT. Its protein is CASSFLAGGPGTDTQYF.

The chain employs TRBV7-2 and TRBJ2-3, with D hard to call. V gave up 1 base and J gave up 0 bases, with 5 bases separating them. The CDR3 is made up of 14 amino acids. Germline V gene sequence: CDR1 SGHTA, CDR2 FQGNSA. Here the CDR3 reads CASSLGKSTDTQYF. CDR3 in DNA: TGTGCCAGCAGCTTAGGGAAGAGCACAGATACGCAGTATTTT.

As for this clone: This specimen includes other DNA sequences encoding the same CDR3. This CDR3 reads CASSLQGGEETQYF. In nucleotides, the CDR3 is TGCGCCAGCAGCTTGCAAGGGGGCGAGGAGACCCAGTACTTC. This chain links TRBV5-1 with TRBJ2-5, with 7 nucleotides matching TRBD1. Germline CDR1 and CDR2: SGHRS and YFSETQ. This CDR3 is built from 14 residues. The ends lost 1 base at V and 5 bases at J; junction bases unmatched: 5.

This chain links TRBV7-9 with TRBJ1-4, with D possibly matching TRBD1 (6 bases). Germline values: CDR1 SEHNR, CDR2 FQNEAQ (reference sequence). The CDR3 sequence is 16 residues long. V lost 3 bases, J lost 0 bases, and 11 bases lay in between. CDR3 coding DNA: TGTGCCAGCAGCTTTCCGAAGGGGGCAACTAATGAAAAACTGTTTTTT. Its protein product is CASSFPKGATNEKLFF.

The rearrangement joins TRBV6-5 to TRBJ2-4; D assignment may be TRBD1 or TRBD2 (5 bases each). The V end was cut by 6 bases, the J end by 6 bases, with 12 bases between. CDR3 size: 13 residues. In germline, CDR1 is MNHEY, CDR2 SVGAGI. CDR3 sequence: CASSDRDLNIQYF. The CDR3, as DNA: TGTGCCAGCAGCGACCGGGACCTAAACATTCAGTACTTC.

This chain connects TRBV28 to TRBJ2-2, with D perhaps TRBD1 or TRBD2 (5 bases each). The CDR3 sequence is 17 residues long. Between the trimmed V and J ends, which lost 2 bases and 4 bases, there was a span of 17 bases. Germline loops: CDR1 MDHEN, CDR2 SYDVKM. CDR3 in amino acids: CASSLRGWGKFTGELFF. The CDR3 bases are TGTGCCAGCAGTTTAAGGGGTTGGGGGAAATTCACCGGGGAGCTGTTTTTT.

The rearrangement joins TRBV21-1 to TRBJ1-5. TRBV21-1 is annotated as a pseudogene. The CDR3 runs 16 residues. CDR3 sequence: CASTPGGGGGNQPQHF. CDR3 nucleotides: TGTGCCAGCACCCCTGGGGGAGGGGGCGGCAATCAGCCCCAGCATTTT.

This clone was found once. V is TRBV6-5 and J is TRBJ2-7; either TRBD1 or TRBD2 may fit D (6 bases each). Per the germline V gene, CDR1 is MNHEY and CDR2 is SVGAGI. The V end was cut by 6 bases, the J end by 5 bases, with 14 bases between. The CDR3 covers 13 residues. The DNA of the CDR3 is TGTGCCAGCAGCCCGAGGGGGGAGCACGAGCAGTACTTC. This codes for CASSPRGEHEQYF.

Worth noting for this clone: Additional DNA sequences in this sample encode the identical CDR3. The V and J genes are TRBV28 and TRBJ2-3, with a tentative D call TRBD2 (5 bases). CDR1 is MDHEN, CDR2 SYDVKM, per germline. There are 15 residues in the CDR3. V shed 0 bases and J shed 0 bases, with 7 bases lying between them. Written as DNA, the CDR3 is TGTGCCAGCAGTTTATGGGGCGGGAGCACAGATACGCAGTATTTT. Protein sequence: CASSLWGGSTDTQYF.

The chain is built from TRBV5-1 and TRBJ1-4; TRBD1 agrees at 8 bases. Germline V gene lookup returns CDR1 SGHRS and CDR2 YFSETQ. CDR3 length: 16 residues. Germline trimming cut 4 bases from V and 3 bases from J; bases unmatched to any gene: 8. CDR3 coding DNA: TGCGCCAGCAGCCGGACAGGGAGCTCAGCTAATGAAAAACTGTTTTTT. Its translation: CASSRTGSSANEKLFF.

This chain connects TRBV20-1 to TRBJ2-5; D not certain. The ends were cut back, 5 bases at V and 5 bases at J, with 9 bases in the middle. Germline assignment: CDR1 DFQATT and CDR2 SNEGSKA (reference sequence). This CDR3 has 11 residues. Written as DNA, the CDR3 is TGCAGTGCTCTGGTCTTTGAGACCCAGTACTTC. The encoded protein is CSALVFETQYF.

The chain joins TRBV7-2 to TRBJ1-1; D possibly corresponds to TRBD1 (5 bases). The CDR3 covers 13 residues. V dropped 3 bases and J dropped 4 bases, with 9 bases sitting between them. The V gene's germline CDR1 is SGHTA and CDR2 FQGNSA. The CDR3 sequence is CASSFIGGTEAFF. DNA for the CDR3: TGTGCCAGCAGCTTTATCGGGGGCACTGAAGCTTTCTTT.